Sequencing of this TCR beta chain was carried out in a study of shared clonotypes between healthy human individuals. Whole-study findings and limits: Investigators collected only blood, and repertoires in tissues likely differ. Represented genetic and exposure-history diversity was restricted by having few donors. The study found lower generation probabilities in non-shared clonotypes than in those shared by all four donors.

As for this clone: Antigen unknown. This CDR3 is also generated by other DNA sequences in the sample.

CDR1 MDHEN and CDR2 SYDVKM come from the germline V gene. The CDR3 is made up of 14 amino acids. V was shortened by 1 base and J by 2 bases, with 6 bases between the two germline ends. Repertoires were generated with immunoSEQ multiplex PCR, while TCRdb's copy carries only in-frame clones and drops some. The sample yields some 1,900,000 clones, about 95% seen once. The naive CD8 subset, CD45RO-negative cells positively selected for CCR7, excluded terminally differentiated effector memory CD45RA+ cells. This receptor was taken from a man between 18 and 35 years old in good health. The J gene is TRBJ1-5, the V gene TRBV28; D perhaps matches TRBD1 (5 bases). The specimen sequenced was naive CD8+ T cells sorted from blood. CDR3 bases: TGTGCCAGCAGTTTATTGGGGGGCAATCAGCCCCAGCATTTT. It is translated as CASSLLGGNQPQHF.